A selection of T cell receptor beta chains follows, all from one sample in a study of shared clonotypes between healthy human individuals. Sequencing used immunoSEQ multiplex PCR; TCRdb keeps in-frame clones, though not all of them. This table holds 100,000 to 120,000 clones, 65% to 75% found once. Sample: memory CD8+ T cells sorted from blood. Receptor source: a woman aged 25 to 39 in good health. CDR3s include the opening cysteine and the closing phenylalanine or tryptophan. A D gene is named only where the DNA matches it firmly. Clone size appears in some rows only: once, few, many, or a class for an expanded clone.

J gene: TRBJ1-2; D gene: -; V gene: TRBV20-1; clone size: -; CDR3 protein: CSARPTADTF; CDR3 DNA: TGCAGTGCTAGACCGACGGCCGACACCTTC
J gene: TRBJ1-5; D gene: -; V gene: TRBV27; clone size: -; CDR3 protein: CASSTTYGQPQHF; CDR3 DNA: TGTGCCAGCAGTACAACCTACGGGCAGCCCCAGCATTTT
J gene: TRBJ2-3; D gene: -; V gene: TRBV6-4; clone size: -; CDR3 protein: CASSRDLIADTQYF; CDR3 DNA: TGTGCCAGCAGCCGGGACCTGATCGCAGATACGCAGTATTTT
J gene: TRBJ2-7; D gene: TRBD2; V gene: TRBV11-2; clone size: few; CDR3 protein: CASSWTSGTGYEQYF; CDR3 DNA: TGTGCCAGCAGCTGGACCAGCGGGACGGGTTACGAGCAGTACTTC
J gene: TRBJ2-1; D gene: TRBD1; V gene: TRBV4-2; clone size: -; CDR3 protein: CASSFSDRGSNEQFF; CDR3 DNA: TGTGCCAGCAGCTTTTCGGACAGGGGGTCCAATGAGCAGTTCTTC
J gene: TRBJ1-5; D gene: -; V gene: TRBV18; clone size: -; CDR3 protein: CASSPVRRDYSNQPQHF; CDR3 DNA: TGTGCCAGCTCACCAGTCAGGCGTGATTATAGCAATCAGCCCCAGCATTTT
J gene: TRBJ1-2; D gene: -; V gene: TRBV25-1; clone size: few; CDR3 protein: CASSESKGLSGYTF; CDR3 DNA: TGTGCCAGCAGTGAATCGAAGGGCCTCTCGGGCTACACCTTC
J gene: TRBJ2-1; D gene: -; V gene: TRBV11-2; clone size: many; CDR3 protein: CASSLEANEQFF; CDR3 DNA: TGTGCCAGCAGCTTAGAAGCCAATGAGCAGTTCTTC
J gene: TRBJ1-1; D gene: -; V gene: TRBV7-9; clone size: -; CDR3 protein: CASSFPVLAGENTEAFF; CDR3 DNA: TGTGCCAGCAGCTTCCCGGTTCTTGCAGGGGAGAACACTGAAGCTTTCTTT
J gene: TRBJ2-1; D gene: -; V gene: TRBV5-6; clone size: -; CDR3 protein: CASSSLGNNEQFF; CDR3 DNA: TGTGCCAGCAGCTCCCTAGGGAACAATGAGCAGTTCTTC
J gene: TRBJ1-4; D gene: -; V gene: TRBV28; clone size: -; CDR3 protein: CASSFRANEKLFF; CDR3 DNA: TGTGCCAGCAGTTTCCGGGCAAATGAAAAACTGTTTTTT